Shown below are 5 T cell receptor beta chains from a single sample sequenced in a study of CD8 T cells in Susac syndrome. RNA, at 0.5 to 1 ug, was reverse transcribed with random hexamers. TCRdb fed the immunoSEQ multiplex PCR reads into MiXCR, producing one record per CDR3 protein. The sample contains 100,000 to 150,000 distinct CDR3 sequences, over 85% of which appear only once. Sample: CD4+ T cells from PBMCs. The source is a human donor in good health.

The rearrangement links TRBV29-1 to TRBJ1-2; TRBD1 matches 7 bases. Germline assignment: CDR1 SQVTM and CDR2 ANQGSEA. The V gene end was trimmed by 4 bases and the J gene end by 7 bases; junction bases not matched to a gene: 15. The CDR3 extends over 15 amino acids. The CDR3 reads CSVVVLGQEIGGYTF. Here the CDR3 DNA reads TGCAGCGTTGTAGTTCTAGGACAGGAGATTGGTGGCTACACCTTC.

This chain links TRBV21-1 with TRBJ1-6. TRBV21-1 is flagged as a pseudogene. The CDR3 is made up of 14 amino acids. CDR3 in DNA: TGTGCCAGCAGCAAGAGGGCCCCTAATTCACCCCTCCACTTT. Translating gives CASSKRAPNSPLHF.

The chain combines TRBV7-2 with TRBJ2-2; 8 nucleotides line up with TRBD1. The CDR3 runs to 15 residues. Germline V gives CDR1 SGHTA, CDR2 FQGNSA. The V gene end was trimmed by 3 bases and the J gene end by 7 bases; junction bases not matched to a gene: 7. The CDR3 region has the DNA TGTGCCAGCAGCTTCCTACCAGGACAGGGCGGGGAGCTGTTTTTT. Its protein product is CASSFLPGQGGELFF.

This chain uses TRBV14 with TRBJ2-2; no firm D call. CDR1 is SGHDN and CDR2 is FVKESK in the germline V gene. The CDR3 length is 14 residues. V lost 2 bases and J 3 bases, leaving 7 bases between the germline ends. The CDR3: CASSQYTDTGELFF. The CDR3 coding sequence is TGTGCCAGCAGCCAATACACAGACACCGGGGAGCTGTTTTTT.

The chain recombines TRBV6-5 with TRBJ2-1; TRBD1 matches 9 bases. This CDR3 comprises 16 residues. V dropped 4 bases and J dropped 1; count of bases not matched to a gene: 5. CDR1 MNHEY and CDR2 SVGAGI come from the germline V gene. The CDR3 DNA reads TGTGCCAGCAGTTCGAGTGGACAGGGGTCCTACAATGAGCAGTTCTTC. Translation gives CASSSSGQGSYNEQFF.